This T cell receptor beta chain appears in the sequencing data of a study of control samples from healthy donors and cancer patients. The assay was immunoSEQ multiplex PCR, and TCRdb's table has in-frame clones only and misses some. Found here are tens of thousands of clones, roughly 93% of them singletons; the top ten hold approximately 1.5%. CDR1 SGHDT and CDR2 YYEEEE come from the germline V gene. The germline V and J ends were trimmed by 4 bases and 1 base, with 14 bases remaining between them. CDR3 size: 15 residues. The chain employs TRBV5-6 and TRBJ1-2; a possible D gene is TRBD1 (5 bases). The receptor's source is a woman in her twenties or thirties in good health. The sample comprised blood. The CDR3 sequence is CASSRGVSINYGYTF. CDR3 in DNA: TGTGCCAGCAGCCGGGGGGTATCGATTAACTATGGCTACACCTTC.